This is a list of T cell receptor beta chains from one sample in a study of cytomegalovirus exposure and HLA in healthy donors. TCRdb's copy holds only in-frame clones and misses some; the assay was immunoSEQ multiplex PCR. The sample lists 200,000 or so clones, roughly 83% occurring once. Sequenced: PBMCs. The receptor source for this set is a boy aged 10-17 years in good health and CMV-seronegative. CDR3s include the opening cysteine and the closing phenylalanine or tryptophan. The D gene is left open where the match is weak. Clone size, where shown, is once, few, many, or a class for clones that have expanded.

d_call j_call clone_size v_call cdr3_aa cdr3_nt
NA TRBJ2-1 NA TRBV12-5 CASGWGDEQFF TGTGCTAGTGGTTGGGGGGATGAGCAGTTCTTC
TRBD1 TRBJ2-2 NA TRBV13 CASSSTSDRDTGELFF TGTGCCAGCAGCTCAACCTCGGACAGGGACACCGGGGAGCTGTTTTTT
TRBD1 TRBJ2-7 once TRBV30 CAWSPGTGAYAQYF TGTGCCTGGAGTCCCGGGACAGGGGCCTACGCGCAGTACTTC
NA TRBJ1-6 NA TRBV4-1 CASSQDSVSSYNSPLHF TGCGCCAGCAGCCAAGATTCCGTGAGCTCCTATAATTCACCCCTCCACTTT
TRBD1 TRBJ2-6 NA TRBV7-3 CASSFWDSHSGANVLTF TGTGCCAGCAGCTTCTGGGACAGCCACTCTGGGGCCAACGTCCTGACTTTC
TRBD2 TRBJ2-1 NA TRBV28 CASSPVRTSGSIDEQFF TGTGCCAGCAGCCCGGTCCGGACTAGCGGGAGCATCGATGAGCAGTTCTTC
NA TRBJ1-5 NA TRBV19 CASSIVGSPGPQHF TGTGCCAGTAGTATAGTGGGCAGCCCGGGACCCCAGCATTTT
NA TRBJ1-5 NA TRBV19 CASSTTYREMRPQHF TGTGCCAGTAGTACGACGTACAGGGAAATGAGGCCCCAGCATTTT
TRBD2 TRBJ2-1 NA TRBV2 CASSEKNSAGASLGNEQFF TGTGCCAGCAGTGAAAAAAATTCGGCGGGAGCTTCATTGGGGAATGAGCAGTTCTTC
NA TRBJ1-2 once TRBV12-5 CASGLETGFSGYTF TGTGCTAGTGGTTTGGAGACAGGTTTCTCGGGCTACACCTTC
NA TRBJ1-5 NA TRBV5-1 CASSPKGGEKQPQHF TGCGCCAGCAGCCCCAAAGGAGGGGAGAAACAGCCCCAGCATTTT
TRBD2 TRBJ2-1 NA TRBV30 CAWRPTGEREIEQFF TGTGCCTGGAGACCTACCGGCGAGCGGGAGATTGAGCAGTTCTTC
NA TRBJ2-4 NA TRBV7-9 CASSLVLTGSAKNIQYF TGTGCCAGCAGCTTAGTCCTAACAGGATCCGCCAAAAACATTCAGTACTTC
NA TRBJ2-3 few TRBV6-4 CASSPNGVTDTQYF TGTGCCAGCAGCCCCAATGGAGTCACAGATACGCAGTATTTT
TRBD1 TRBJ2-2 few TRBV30 CAWEQGVFANTGELFF TGTGCCTGGGAACAGGGGGTTTTCGCGAACACCGGGGAGCTGTTTTTT
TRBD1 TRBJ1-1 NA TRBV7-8 CASNPGTGGWETEAFF TGTGCCAGCAACCCTGGGACAGGGGGGTGGGAAACTGAAGCTTTCTTT
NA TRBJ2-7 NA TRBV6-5 CASSEALTYEQYF TGTGCCAGCAGTGAAGCGCTAACCTACGAGCAGTACTTC
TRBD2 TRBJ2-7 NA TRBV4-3 CASSHLNGGLAGGPHEQYF TGCGCCAGCAGCCATCTCAACGGGGGACTAGCGGGGGGGCCCCACGAGCAGTACTTC
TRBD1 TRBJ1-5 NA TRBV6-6 CASSYRQGTQPQHF TGTGCCAGCAGTTACCGACAGGGTACACAGCCCCAGCATTTT
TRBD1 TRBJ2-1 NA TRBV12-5 CASGLGGQGPTYNEQFF TGTGCTAGTGGTTTGGGTGGACAGGGGCCAACCTACAATGAGCAGTTCTTC
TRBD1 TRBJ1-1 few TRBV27 CASSRGQPNTEAFF TGTGCCAGCAGTCGGGGACAGCCGAACACTGAAGCTTTCTTT
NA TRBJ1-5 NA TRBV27 CAENQPQHF TGTGCCGAGAATCAGCCCCAGCATTTT
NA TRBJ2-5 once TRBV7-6 CASSFVVGETQYF TGTGCCAGCAGCTTTGTAGTCGGAGAGACCCAGTACTTC
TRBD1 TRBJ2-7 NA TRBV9 CASSTRTGAPYEQYF TGTGCCAGCAGCACCCGGACAGGGGCCCCCTACGAGCAGTACTTC
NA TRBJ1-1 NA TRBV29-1 CSGRSGISMNTEAFF TGCAGCGGACGGTCAGGGATCTCCATGAACACTGAAGCTTTCTTT
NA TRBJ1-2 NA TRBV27 CASSFSGGMANYGYTF TGTGCCAGCAGTTTCTCGGGAGGGATGGCTAACTATGGCTACACCTTC
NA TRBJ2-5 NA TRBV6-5 CASSYSKGFGETQYF TGTGCCAGCAGTTACTCGAAGGGGTTCGGGGAGACCCAGTACTTC
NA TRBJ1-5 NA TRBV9 CASSEGQRQPQHF TGTGCCAGCAGCGAAGGACAGCGCCAGCCCCAGCATTTT
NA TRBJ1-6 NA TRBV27 CASSSGGSPLHF TGTGCCAGCAGTTCTGGGGGGTCACCCCTCCACTTT
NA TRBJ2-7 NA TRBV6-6 CASRQGRGIAFYEQYF TGTGCCAGCAGGCAAGGAAGAGGGATAGCTTTCTACGAGCAGTACTTC
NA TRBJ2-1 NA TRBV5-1 CASSWRGLADSYNEQFF TGCGCCAGCAGCTGGAGAGGATTAGCGGACTCCTACAATGAGCAGTTCTTC
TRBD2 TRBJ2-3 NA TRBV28 CASRPTSGDTQYF TGTGCCAGCAGGCCGACTAGCGGAGATACGCAGTATTTT
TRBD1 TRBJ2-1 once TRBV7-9 CASSLEHGQGRSKQFF TGTGCCAGCAGCTTAGAACACGGACAGGGTAGGTCCAAGCAGTTCTTC
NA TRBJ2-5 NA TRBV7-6 CASSISETQYF TGTGCCAGCAGCATCTCAGAGACCCAGTACTTC
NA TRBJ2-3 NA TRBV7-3 CASSLIPGDTQYF TGTGCCAGCAGCTTAATTCCCGGAGATACGCAGTATTTT
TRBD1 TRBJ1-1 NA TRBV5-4 CASSHRDRLNTEAFF TGTGCCAGCAGCCACCGGGACAGACTGAACACTGAAGCTTTCTTT
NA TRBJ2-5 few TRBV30 CAWSLVADIQETQYF TGTGCCTGGAGTTTGGTAGCGGATATCCAAGAGACCCAGTACTTC